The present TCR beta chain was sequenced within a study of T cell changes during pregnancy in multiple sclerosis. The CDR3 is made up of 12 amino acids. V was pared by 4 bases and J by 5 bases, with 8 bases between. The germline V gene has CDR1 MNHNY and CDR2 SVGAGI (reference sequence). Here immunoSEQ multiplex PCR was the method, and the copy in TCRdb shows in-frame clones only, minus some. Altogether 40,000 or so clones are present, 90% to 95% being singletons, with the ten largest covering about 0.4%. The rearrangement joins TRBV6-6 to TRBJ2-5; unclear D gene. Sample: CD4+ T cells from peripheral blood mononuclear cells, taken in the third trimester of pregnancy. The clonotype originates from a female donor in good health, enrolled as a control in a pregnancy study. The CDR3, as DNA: TGTGCCAGCAGTTCCGGGTGGGAGACCCAGTACTTC. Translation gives CASSSGWETQYF.